This T cell receptor (beta chain) was sequenced for a study of cytotoxic CD8 clonotypes in ibrutinib-treated CLL. Study-wide points: Baseline clonality was higher than in age-matched healthy donors and moved in step with circulating CD8+ T-cell counts.

Germline-derived CDR1 and CDR2 are SGDLS and YYNGEE. The CDR3 totals 14 residues. V lost 7 bases to trimming and J lost 2 bases, with 15 bases between them. Sequencing used immunoSEQ multiplex PCR; TCRdb keeps in-frame clones, though not all of them. The profile shows 150,000 or so clones, approximately 80% of them singletons. This clone was recorded a few times. Its antigen is currently unknown. The chain couples TRBV9 to TRBJ2-5; D ambiguous. Sample: PBMCs, taken after 36 months of ibrutinib treatment. This receptor was taken from a human donor with chronic lymphocytic leukemia. The CDR3 region has the DNA TGTGCCAGCTCGAGAGGACGGTCACAAGAGACCCAGTACTTC. Its protein is CASSRGRSQETQYF.